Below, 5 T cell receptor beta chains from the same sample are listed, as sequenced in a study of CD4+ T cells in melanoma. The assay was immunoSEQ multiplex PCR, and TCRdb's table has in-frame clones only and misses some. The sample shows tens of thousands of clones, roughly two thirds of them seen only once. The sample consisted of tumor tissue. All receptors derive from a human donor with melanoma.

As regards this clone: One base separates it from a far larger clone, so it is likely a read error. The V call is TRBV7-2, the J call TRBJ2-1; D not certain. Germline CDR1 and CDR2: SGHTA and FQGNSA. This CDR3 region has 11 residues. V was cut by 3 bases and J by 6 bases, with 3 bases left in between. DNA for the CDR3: TGTGCCAGCAGCTTCGTCAATGAGCAGTTCTTC. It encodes CASSFVNEQFF.

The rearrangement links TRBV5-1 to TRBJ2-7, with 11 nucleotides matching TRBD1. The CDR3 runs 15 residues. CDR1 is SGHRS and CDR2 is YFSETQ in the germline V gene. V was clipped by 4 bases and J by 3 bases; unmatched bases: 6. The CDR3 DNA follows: TGCGCCAGCAGCCTAACCGGGACAGGGGGCTACGAGCAGTACTTC. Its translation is CASSLTGTGGYEQYF.

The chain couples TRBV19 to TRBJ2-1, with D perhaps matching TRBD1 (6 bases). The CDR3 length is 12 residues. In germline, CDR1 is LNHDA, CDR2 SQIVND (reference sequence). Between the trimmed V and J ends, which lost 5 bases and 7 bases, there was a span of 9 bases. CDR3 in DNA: TGTGCCAGTAGTTTCCAGGGGAATGAGCAGTTCTTC. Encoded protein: CASSFQGNEQFF.

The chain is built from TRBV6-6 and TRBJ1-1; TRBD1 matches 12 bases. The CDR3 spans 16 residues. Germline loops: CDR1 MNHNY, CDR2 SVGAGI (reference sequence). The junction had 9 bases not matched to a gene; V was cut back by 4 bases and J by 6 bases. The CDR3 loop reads CASSSRDRGLQPEAFF. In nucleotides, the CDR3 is TGTGCCAGCAGTTCCCGGGACAGGGGGCTCCAGCCTGAAGCTTTCTTT.

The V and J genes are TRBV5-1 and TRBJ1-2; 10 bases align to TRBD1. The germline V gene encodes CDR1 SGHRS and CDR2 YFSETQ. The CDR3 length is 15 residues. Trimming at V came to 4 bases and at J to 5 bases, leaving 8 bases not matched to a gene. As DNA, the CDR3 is TGCGCCAGCAGCCCGAGACAGGGGGCTGGGTATGGCTACACCTTC. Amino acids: CASSPRQGAGYGYTF.